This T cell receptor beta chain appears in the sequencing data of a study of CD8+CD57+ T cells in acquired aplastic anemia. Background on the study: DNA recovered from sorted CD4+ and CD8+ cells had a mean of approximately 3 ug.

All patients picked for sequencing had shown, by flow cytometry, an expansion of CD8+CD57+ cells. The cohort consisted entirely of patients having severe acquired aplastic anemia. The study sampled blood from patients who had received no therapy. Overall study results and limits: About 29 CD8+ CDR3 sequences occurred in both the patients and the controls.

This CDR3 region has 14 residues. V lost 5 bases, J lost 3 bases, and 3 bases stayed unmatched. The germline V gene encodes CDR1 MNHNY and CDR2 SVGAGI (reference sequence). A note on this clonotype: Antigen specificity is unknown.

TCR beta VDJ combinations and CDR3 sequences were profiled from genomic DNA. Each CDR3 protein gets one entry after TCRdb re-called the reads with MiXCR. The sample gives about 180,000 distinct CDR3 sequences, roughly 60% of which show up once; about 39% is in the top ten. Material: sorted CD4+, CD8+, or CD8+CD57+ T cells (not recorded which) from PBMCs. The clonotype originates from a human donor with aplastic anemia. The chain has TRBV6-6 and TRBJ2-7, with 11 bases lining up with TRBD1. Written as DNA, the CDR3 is TGTGCCAGCAGTCAGGACAGGGGGCTCTACGAGCAGTACTTC. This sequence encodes CASSQDRGLYEQYF.